The present T cell receptor (beta chain) was sequenced within a study of blood T cells in healthy people across ages. Study-wide background: About one barcoded beta molecule per two T cells was the capture yield of template switching. Study results and limitations: Estimated diversity across one million T cells was deemed an underestimate.

The CDR3 spans 19 residues. With 0 bases clipped from V and 2 bases from J, the junction kept 14 bases outside the gene matches. From germline, CDR1 is MGHRA and CDR2 YSYEKL. This clonotype was recorded a few times. Its antigen is undetermined. Then a second PCR, running roughly 7 to 11 cycles, was carried out with a sample-barcoded 5' primer and a J-beta primer mix. TCRdb reanalysed the 5' RACE reads using MiXCR and keeps one entry per CDR3 protein. The top ten hold about 11% of the sample, which has 1.5 million to 2 million distinct CDR3 sequences, almost 35% seen once. Sequenced sample: blood. The receptor was isolated from a woman in her twenties or thirties in good health. The chain links TRBV4-1 to TRBJ2-7; 9 bases fit TRBD2. The DNA of the CDR3 is TGCGCCAGCAGCCAAGATCGAAGACTCGCGGGGGGGAGGACCTACGAGCAGTACTTC. Its protein is CASSQDRRLAGGRTYEQYF.